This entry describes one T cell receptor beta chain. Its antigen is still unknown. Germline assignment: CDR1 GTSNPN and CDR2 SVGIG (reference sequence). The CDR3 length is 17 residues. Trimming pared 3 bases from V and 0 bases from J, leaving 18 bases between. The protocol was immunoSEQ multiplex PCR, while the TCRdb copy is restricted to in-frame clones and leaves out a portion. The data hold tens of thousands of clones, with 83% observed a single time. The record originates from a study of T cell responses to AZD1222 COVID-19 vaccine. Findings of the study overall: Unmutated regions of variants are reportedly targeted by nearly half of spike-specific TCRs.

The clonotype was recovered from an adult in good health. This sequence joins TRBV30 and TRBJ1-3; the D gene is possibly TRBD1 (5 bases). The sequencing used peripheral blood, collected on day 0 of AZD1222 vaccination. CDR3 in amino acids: CAWRSPGRSSSGNTIYF. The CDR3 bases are TGTGCCTGGAGGAGTCCGGGACGGTCGAGCTCTGGAAACACCATATATTTT.